These 25 T cell receptor beta chains originate from one sample sequenced in a study of T-cell memory formation after mild COVID-19. In TCRdb, the 5' RACE reads were re-called with MiXCR into one record per CDR3 protein. This table has around 200,000 distinct CDR3 sequences, 16% appearing once. The sample taken for sequencing was PBMCs or a T cell subset sorted from them (not recorded which). The origin of the receptors is an adult woman who had mild COVID-19 (a few samples of this study predate the infection). Cell type and time point are not known.

This clonotype was detected only a few times. This chain joins TRBV6-5 and TRBJ2-3; 11 bases are a match to TRBD2. Germline lookup yields CDR1 MNHEY and CDR2 SVGAGI. The CDR3 sequence is 15 residues long. V lost 6 bases and J lost 6; bases outside the gene matches: 8. CDR3 in DNA: TGTGCCAGCAGACAGACTAGCGGGGCCCCGGATACGCAGTATTTT. Translated: CASRQTSGAPDTQYF.

The rearrangement joins TRBV20-1 to TRBJ1-3, with D perhaps matching TRBD1 (6 bases). The germline V gene has CDR1 DFQATT and CDR2 SNEGSKA (reference sequence). This CDR3 spans 14 amino acids. V gave up 6 bases and J gave up 2 bases, with 14 bases separating them. This CDR3 is CSAEVGGAGNTIYF. The DNA for the CDR3 is TGCAGTGCCGAAGTGGGGGGCGCTGGAAACACCATATATTTT.

This clonotype was seen only a few times. This chain uses TRBV11-2 with TRBJ1-1; no firm D call. Germline V gene sequence: CDR1 SGHAT, CDR2 FQNNGV. V shed 2 bases and J shed 1 base, with 8 bases lying between them. CDR3 size: 14 residues. The CDR3 DNA reads TGTGCCAGCAGCTTATTGGACGGGAACACTGAAGCTTTCTTT. The encoded protein is CASSLLDGNTEAFF.

This clonotype has only a few counts. This chain connects TRBV12-3 or TRBV12-4 to TRBJ1-1; 11 nucleotides agree with TRBD1. Losses at the gene ends were 6 bases for V and 8 bases for J; bases not matched to a gene: 5. This CDR3 has 13 residues. CDR3 coding DNA: TGTGCCAGCAGCGGACAGGGGGCTTTGGAAGCTTTCTTT. Translation: CASSGQGALEAFF.

This clonotype was found a few times. J is TRBJ2-3 and V is TRBV7-2; possible D gene TRBD2, 7 bases. Germline CDR1 reads SGHTA; CDR2 reads FQGNSA. Trimming took 5 bases from V and 1 from J, leaving 16 bases between them. The CDR3 loop spans 16 amino acids. CDR3 in amino acids: CASSTGGRERTDTQYF. DNA of the CDR3: TGTGCCAGCAGCACCGGGGGGCGGGAACGCACAGATACGCAGTATTTT.

The gene calls are TRBV5-1 and TRBJ2-3, with 9 bases matching TRBD2. From germline, CDR1 is SGHRS and CDR2 YFSETQ. The CDR3 is made up of 16 amino acids. J gave up 4 bases and V 1 base, and 7 bases lay outside the gene matches. CDR3: CASSLSGAGGPDTQYF. Here the CDR3 DNA reads TGCGCCAGCAGCTTGTCCGGGGCGGGAGGGCCAGATACGCAGTATTTT.

CDR3 protein: CASSFSGTDTQYF. CDR3 nucleotide sequence: TGTGCCAGCAGCTTCTCGGGGACAGATACGCAGTATTTT. The rearrangement uses TRBV7-8 and TRBJ2-3; D might be TRBD2 (5 bases). The CDR3 sequence is 13 residues long. Trimming cost V 3 bases and J 3 bases, with 7 bases left between them. Germline loops: CDR1 SGHVS, CDR2 FQNEAQ.

This sequence joins TRBV5-1 and TRBJ1-2; weak D call: TRBD1 (6 bases). Trimming took off 4 bases at V and 2 bases at J, with 18 bases between the two ends. Looked up from germline, CDR1 is SGHRS and CDR2 is YFSETQ. This CDR3 is built from 16 residues. CDR3 DNA: TGCGCCAGCAGCCCCTCCGCGCCGGGGGCGAACTATGGCTACACCTTC. Its protein product is CASSPSAPGANYGYTF.

The chain employs TRBV29-1 and TRBJ1-1, with 7 bases matching TRBD1. The CDR3 is made up of 13 amino acids. Germline V lookup: CDR1 SQVTM, CDR2 ANQGSEA. V shed 6 bases and J 5 bases; nucleotides not matched to a gene: 9. DNA of the CDR3: TGCAGCGTCGGGAGAGGGGGCGTGACTGAAGCTTTCTTT. It specifies CSVGRGGVTEAFF.

The chain carries TRBV21-1 and TRBJ1-2. TRBV21-1 is classified as a pseudogene. The CDR3 loop spans 13 amino acids. The CDR3 nucleotides read TGTGCCAGCAGCGAGCGGATTCTCTATGGCTACACCTTC. Protein: CASSERILYGYTF.

About this clonotype: One end of the junction is discordant with germline, which a read error may explain. The genes are TRBV12-3 or TRBV12-4 and TRBJ1-3, with a weak D call TRBD1 (5 bases). The CDR3 is made up of 11 amino acids. The CDR3 spells CGCGRRGTIYF. Here the CDR3 DNA reads TGCGGCTGTGGAAGAAGGGGCACCATATATTTT.

This clonotype has just one count. The chain has TRBV3-1 and TRBJ1-1; a possible D gene is TRBD1 (6 bases). This CDR3 has 17 amino acids. The germline V gene encodes CDR1 LGHDT and CDR2 YNNKEL (reference sequence). Between the trimmed V and J ends, which lost 0 bases and 0 bases, there was a span of 14 bases. The CDR3 spells CASSQDRTGRMNTEAFF. The DNA of the CDR3 is TGTGCCAGCAGCCAAGATCGAACAGGGAGAATGAACACTGAAGCTTTCTTT.

In its sample, this clonotype was seen once. The V call is TRBV19, the J call TRBJ2-6; D may be TRBD2 (6 bases). The length of the CDR3 is 15 residues. Trimming left V 6 bases short and J 2 bases short, with 11 bases between. Germline values: CDR1 LNHDA, CDR2 SQIVND (reference sequence). This chain's CDR3 is CASSFGRTGANVLTF. DNA for the CDR3: TGTGCCAGTAGCTTTGGGAGGACTGGGGCCAACGTCCTGACTTTC.

This clonotype was seen only a few times. The genes are TRBV6-5 and TRBJ2-7; tentative D call: TRBD2 (6 bases). Germline CDR1 MNHEY, CDR2 SVGAGI. CDR3 size: 14 residues. Between the trimmed V and J ends, which lost 10 bases and 0 bases, there was a span of 16 bases. The CDR3 region is CATTRDFSSYEQYF. CDR3 DNA: TGTGCCACCACACGGGACTTCAGCTCCTACGAGCAGTACTTC.

The chain couples TRBV7-2 to TRBJ1-4; D is unresolved. CDR3 length: 12 residues. V lost 5 bases, J lost 7 bases, and 8 bases lay in between. Germline-derived CDR1 and CDR2 are SGHTA and FQGNSA. CDR3 region: CASSRQGEKLFF. The CDR3 nucleotides are TGTGCCAGCAGCCGACAAGGTGAAAAACTGTTTTTT.

This chain joins TRBV10-3 and TRBJ2-6; D not resolved. V shed 0 bases and J shed 11 bases, with 20 bases lying between them. Germline V gene lookup returns CDR1 ENHRY and CDR2 SYGVKD. The CDR3 covers 17 residues. CDR3 DNA: TGTGCCATCAGTGAGTCGAAGTCGCCAGGCCCCTCGGACGTCCTGACTTTC. Translated, it gives CAISESKSPGPSDVLTF.

The rearrangement joins TRBV3-1 to TRBJ1-2; D not resolved. V was pared by 1 base and J by 8 bases, with 5 bases between. In germline, CDR1 is LGHDT, CDR2 YNNKEL (reference sequence). The CDR3 runs to 11 residues. CDR3 nucleotide sequence: TGTGCCAGCAGCCAAGCTAGCGGCTACACCTTC. Residues: CASSQASGYTF.

This clonotype was seen only a few times. The chain employs TRBV18 and TRBJ2-7; D gene ambiguous. Trimming shortened V by 2 bases and J by 7 bases, and 12 bases separated the two germline ends. The CDR3 runs 13 residues. Germline CDR1 KGHSH, CDR2 LQKENI. The CDR3, as DNA: TGTGCCAGCTCACCAGGCCCGGCTTTGGAGCAGTACTTC. Its translation is CASSPGPALEQYF.

The CDR3 region is CASSLDLWGTDTQYF. CDR3 DNA sequence: TGCGCCAGCAGCTTGGACTTGTGGGGGACAGATACGCAGTATTTT. The V call is TRBV5-1, the J call TRBJ2-3; D possibly matches TRBD1 or TRBD2 (5 bases each). The germline gives CDR1 SGHRS, CDR2 YFSETQ. Trimming took off 0 bases at V and 3 bases at J, with 11 bases between the two ends. This CDR3 is built from 15 residues.

In its sample, this clonotype was seen many times. The rearrangement joins TRBV7-3 to TRBJ2-1, with 13 positions matching TRBD2. The CDR3 is 16 amino acids. The V and J ends lost 5 bases and 4 bases, in that order; junction bases with no gene match: 5. Germline V lookup: CDR1 SGHTA, CDR2 FQGTGA. The DNA of the CDR3 is TGTGCCAGCAGCGTTGGGACTAGCGGGGCTTACAATGAGCAGTTCTTC. This translates into CASSVGTSGAYNEQFF.

The V gene is TRBV5-1, the J gene TRBJ2-1; D uncertain. CDR1 is SGHRS and CDR2 is YFSETQ in the germline V gene. With 0 bases removed from V and 8 bases from J, the gap between germline ends came to 12 bases. The CDR3 covers 14 residues. The CDR3 loop is CASSLARAGHEQFF. Here the CDR3 DNA reads TGCGCCAGCAGCTTGGCCCGTGCAGGACATGAGCAGTTCTTC. Looking up the rest from reference TRBV5-1 and TRBJ2-1 gives the full variable domain: KAGVTQTPRYLIKTRGQQVTLSCSPISGHRSVSWYQQTPGQGLQFLFEYFSETQRNKGNFPGRFSGRQFSNSRSEMNVSTLELGDSALYLCASSLARAGHEQFFGPGTRLTVL.

This clonotype appeared many times. The chain uses TRBV3-1 and TRBJ2-7, with D possibly being TRBD1 or TRBD2 (5 bases each). The CDR3 spans 15 residues. Trimming took 4 bases from V and 2 from J, leaving 15 bases between them. The germline CDR1 and CDR2 sequences are LGHDT and YNNKEL (reference sequence). The CDR3 region has the DNA TGTGCCAGCAGCCGAGCCAGGGACCCCGCCTACGAGCAGTACTTC. It translates to CASSRARDPAYEQYF.

The table lists this clonotype with a few counts. The genes are TRBV25-1 and TRBJ2-1; D is possibly TRBD1 or TRBD2 (5 bases each). CDR3 length: 15 residues. Between the trimmed V and J ends, which lost 7 bases and 2 bases, there was a span of 15 bases. Germline V lookup: CDR1 MGHDK, CDR2 SYGVNS. The CDR3 is CASNRGGETYNEQFF. DNA of the CDR3: TGTGCCAGCAATCGTGGGGGTGAAACCTACAATGAGCAGTTCTTC.

This clonotype came up a few times. The genes are TRBV24-1 and TRBJ2-2; D could derive from TRBD1 or TRBD2 (6 bases each). The germline V and J ends were trimmed by 2 bases and 5 bases, with 8 bases remaining between them. The CDR3 runs to 14 residues. The V gene's germline CDR1 is KGHDR and CDR2 SFDVKD. CDR3 nucleotides: TGTGCCACCAGTGATTGGGGGGCGACCGGGGAGCTGTTTTTT. It is translated as CATSDWGATGELFF.

This clonotype was picked up many times. The chain uses TRBV19 and TRBJ2-1; perhaps TRBD2 as D (5 bases). The germline V gene encodes CDR1 LNHDA and CDR2 SQIVND (reference sequence). This CDR3 spans 14 amino acids. Trimming pared 7 bases from V and 0 bases from J, leaving 10 bases between. CDR3 in DNA: TGTGCCAGTACTCGGGATAGCTCCTACAATGAGCAGTTCTTC. It codes for CASTRDSSYNEQFF.